This TCR beta chain was identified in a study of vaccination and CD4 T cells after COVID-19. Sequenced with the Oncomine TCR Beta short-read assay was DNA taken from cultured CD4+ T cells. TCRdb ran MiXCR on the PCR reads and lists one entry per CDR3 protein. The table has around 12,000 distinct CDR3 sequences, 35% to 45% seen once; the top ten hold about 9.3%. The CDR3 is made up of 12 amino acids. V was clipped by 5 bases and J by 0 bases, with 3 bases between them. The V gene's germline CDR1 is MNHEY and CDR2 SVGEGT. A note on this clonotype: The target antigen is unknown.

Treatment reported: roughly 11-day PBMC culture with coronavirus spike peptide pools or control peptides (ViraFEST assay). The source material was CD4+ T cells from blood, cultured in vitro, sampled after SARS-CoV-2 vaccination. The chain carries TRBV6-2 or TRBV6-3 and TRBJ2-3; D remains unclear. The receptor was isolated from a human donor who had recovered from COVID-19. The CDR3 nucleotides are TGTGCCAGCAGTGCAAGCACAGATACGCAGTATTTT. Protein product: CASSASTDTQYF.